The clone carrying this T cell receptor (beta chain) was counted at least ten times. Its antigen is still unknown. The data derive from a study of T cells in Graves' hyperthyroidism and ophthalmopathy. Study-wide points: It was a median around seven months before onset that the model predicted ophthalmopathy.

The germline V gene encodes CDR1 DFQATT and CDR2 SNEGSKA (reference sequence). CDR3 size: 15 residues. With 3 bases clipped from V and 4 bases from J, the junction kept 10 bases outside the gene matches. Amplification of TCR beta CDR3 regions used RNA as the template. First-round RT-PCR with HTBI primers amplified the TCR CDR3 region. TCRdb reprocessed the multiplex PCR reads via MiXCR and lists one record per CDR3 protein. The sample holds approximately 640,000 distinct CDR3 sequences, around 15% seen once. The sequenced sample was blood. The sequence was obtained from a woman aged 25 to 39 with Graves' hyperthyroidism. V is TRBV20-1 and J is TRBJ2-3; TRBD2 matches at 7 bases. CDR3 in amino acids: CSASRWEGRADTQYF. The DNA for the CDR3 is TGCAGTGCTAGTCGGTGGGAGGGCCGTGCAGATACGCAGTATTTT.